This T cell receptor (beta chain) was captured in a study of response to subunit inactivated influenza vaccine. Study-level findings and limits: Authors suggested seasonal influenza vaccinations each recruit few new T cells.

One entry per CDR3 protein, called by TCRdb with MiXCR from the RT-PCR reads. In the table there are about 180,000 distinct CDR3 sequences, about 10% of which are singletons. Remarks on this clonotype: Antigen: not known.

The sequence came from a man aged 45 to 65 who received an inactivated influenza vaccine. This specimen was non-naive T cells sorted from PBMCs, taken on the day of vaccination.

CDR3 loop: CASTGQGETQYF. In nucleotides, the CDR3 is TGTGCCAGCACGGGTCAGGGAGAGACCCAGTACTTC. The rearrangement joins TRBV6-5 to TRBJ2-5, with D possibly being TRBD1 (5 bases). The CDR3 has 12 amino acids. Germline values: CDR1 MNHEY, CDR2 SVGAGI. V lost 7 bases, J lost 4 bases, and 10 bases lay in between.